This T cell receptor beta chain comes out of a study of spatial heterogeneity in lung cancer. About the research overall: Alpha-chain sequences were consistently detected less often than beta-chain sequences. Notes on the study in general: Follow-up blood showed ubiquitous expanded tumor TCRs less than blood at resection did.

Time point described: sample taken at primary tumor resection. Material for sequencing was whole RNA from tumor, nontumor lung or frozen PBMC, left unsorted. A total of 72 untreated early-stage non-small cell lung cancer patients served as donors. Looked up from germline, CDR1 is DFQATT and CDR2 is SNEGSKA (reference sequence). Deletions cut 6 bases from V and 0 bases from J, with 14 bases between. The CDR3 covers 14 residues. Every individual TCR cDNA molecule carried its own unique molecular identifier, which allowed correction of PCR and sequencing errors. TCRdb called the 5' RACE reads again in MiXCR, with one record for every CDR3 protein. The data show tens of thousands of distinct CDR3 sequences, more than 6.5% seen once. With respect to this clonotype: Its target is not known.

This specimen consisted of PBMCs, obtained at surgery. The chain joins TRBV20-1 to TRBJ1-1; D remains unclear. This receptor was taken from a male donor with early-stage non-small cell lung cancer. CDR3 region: CSAVRRILNTEAFF. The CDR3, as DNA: TGCAGTGCGGTAAGGAGGATTTTGAACACTGAAGCTTTCTTT.